This T cell receptor (beta chain) emerged from a study of T cells in Graves' hyperthyroidism and ophthalmopathy. Clinical symptoms, serum thyroxine and TRAb, thyroid ultrasound and orbital computed tomography together formed the diagnostic basis. Fresh peripheral blood, under 11 ml, yielded the PBMCs. The investigators amplified TCR beta CDR3 regions from RNA transcripts. TCR CDR3 regions were first amplified by RT-PCR with HTBI primers. In TCRdb, the multiplex PCR reads were re-called with MiXCR into one record per CDR3 protein. The sample yields about 590,000 distinct CDR3 sequences, 15% to 19% seen once. Germline V gene sequence: CDR1 WSHSY, CDR2 SAAADI. The CDR3 is made up of 15 amino acids. V gave up 2 bases and J gave up 3 bases, with 13 bases separating them.

The TCR originated in a woman between 25 and 40 years old with Graves' hyperthyroidism. The rearrangement joins TRBV10-2 to TRBJ1-1; D is ambiguous. The sequenced sample consisted of blood. The CDR3, as DNA: TGCGCCAGCAGTGAGAACCCCCAGGAGGACACTGAAGCTTTCTTT. This translates into CASSENPQEDTEAFF.